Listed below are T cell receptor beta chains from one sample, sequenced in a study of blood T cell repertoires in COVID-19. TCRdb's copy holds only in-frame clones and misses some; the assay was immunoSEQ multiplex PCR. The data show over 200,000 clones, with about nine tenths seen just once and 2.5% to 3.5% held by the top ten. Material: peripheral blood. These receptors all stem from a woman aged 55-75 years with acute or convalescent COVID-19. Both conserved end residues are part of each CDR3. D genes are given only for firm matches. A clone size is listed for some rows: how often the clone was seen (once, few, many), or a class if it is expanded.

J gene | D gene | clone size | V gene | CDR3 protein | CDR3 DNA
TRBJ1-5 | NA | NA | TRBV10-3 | CAIRGGESNQPQHF | TGTGCCATCCGCGGGGGCGAGAGCAATCAGCCCCAGCATTTT
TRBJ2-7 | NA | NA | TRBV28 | CASSLEGVGSYEQYF | TGTGCCAGCAGTTTAGAAGGGGTCGGCTCCTACGAGCAGTACTTC
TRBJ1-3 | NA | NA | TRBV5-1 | CASSSLPGTGRIGNTIYF | TGCGCCAGCAGCTCCCTCCCCGGGACCGGGAGAATTGGAAACACCATATATTTT
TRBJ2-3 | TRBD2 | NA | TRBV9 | CASSVEAGADTQYF | TGTGCCAGCAGCGTAGAAGCGGGAGCAGATACGCAGTATTTT
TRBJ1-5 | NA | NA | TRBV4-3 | CASSQGPNQPQHF | TGCGCCAGCAGCCAAGGGCCCAATCAGCCCCAGCATTTT
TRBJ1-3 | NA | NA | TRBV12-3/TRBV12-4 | CASSFGGGNTIYF | TGTGCCAGCAGTTTCGGGGGGGGAAACACCATATATTTT
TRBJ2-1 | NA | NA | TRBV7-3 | CASSLGASGNEQFF | TGTGCCAGCAGCTTGGGGGCTAGTGGCAATGAGCAGTTCTTC
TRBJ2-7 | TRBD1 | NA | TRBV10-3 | CAIRRGTGAYEQYF | TGTGCCATCAGACGCGGGACAGGGGCCTACGAGCAGTACTTC
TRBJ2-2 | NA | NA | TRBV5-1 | CASSLRSTGNTGELFF | TGCGCCAGCAGCTTAAGAAGCACAGGAAACACCGGGGAGCTGTTTTTT
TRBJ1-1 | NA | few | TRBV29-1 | CSVVGNRAGNTEAFF | TGCAGCGTTGTAGGCAACAGGGCCGGGAACACTGAAGCTTTCTTT
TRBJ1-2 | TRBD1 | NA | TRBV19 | CASRQGGNGYTF | TGTGCCAGTAGACAGGGGGGGAACGGCTACACCTTC
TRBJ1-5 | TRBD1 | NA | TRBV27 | CASSLTGGNQPQHF | TGTGCCAGCAGTTTAACAGGGGGCAATCAGCCCCAGCATTTT
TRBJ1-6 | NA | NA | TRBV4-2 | CASSQDRYYNSPLHF | TGTGCCAGCAGCCAAGATCGTTACTATAATTCACCCCTCCACTTT
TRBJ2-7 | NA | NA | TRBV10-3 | CAISELPNSARGKYEQYF | TGTGCCATCAGTGAACTCCCGAACTCGGCCAGGGGAAAGTACGAGCAGTACTTC
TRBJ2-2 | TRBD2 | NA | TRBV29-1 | CSVGFDFASGRFTGELFF | TGCAGCGTTGGTTTTGACTTCGCTAGCGGGAGGTTCACCGGGGAGCTGTTTTTT